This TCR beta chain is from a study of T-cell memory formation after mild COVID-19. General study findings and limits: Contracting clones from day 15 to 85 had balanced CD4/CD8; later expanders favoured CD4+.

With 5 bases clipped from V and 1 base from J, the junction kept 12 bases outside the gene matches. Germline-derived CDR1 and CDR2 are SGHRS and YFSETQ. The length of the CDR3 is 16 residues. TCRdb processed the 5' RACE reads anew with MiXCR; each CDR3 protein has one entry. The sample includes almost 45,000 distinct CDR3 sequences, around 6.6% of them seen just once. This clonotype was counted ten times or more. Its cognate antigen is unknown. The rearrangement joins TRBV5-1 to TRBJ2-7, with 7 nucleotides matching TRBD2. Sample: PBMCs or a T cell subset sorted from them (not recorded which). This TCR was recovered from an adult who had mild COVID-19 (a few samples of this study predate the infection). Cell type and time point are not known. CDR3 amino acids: CASRSRGLADSYEQYF. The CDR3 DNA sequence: TGCGCCAGCAGGAGTAGGGGCCTAGCGGATTCCTACGAGCAGTACTTC.